Shown below are 20 T cell receptor beta chains from a single sample sequenced in a study of human T cells and chemical hapten exposure. Sample time point: patch test 3, about 24 weeks after DPC sensitization. Stated treatment: therapeutic diphenylcyclopropenone sensitization with weekly scalp DPC. TCRdb reprocessed the RACE reads via MiXCR and lists one record per CDR3 protein. The repertoire holds 80,000 to 100,000 distinct CDR3 sequences, 10% to 12% seen once, with around 3.6% in the top ten. The sample here was whole blood, taken in connection with sensitization to the hapten diphenylcyclopropenone (DPC). These receptors came from a woman aged 45-60 years with alopecia areata. Some clones in this sample may be carry-over from other donors' samples.

As regards this clonotype: The CDR3 does not close with the conserved phenylalanine or tryptophan, likely indicating a read error. In DNA, the CDR3 is TGTGCCAGCACATCCGGACGCCGGACTAGCGGGAGGGCCTTGAACACCGGGGAGCTGTTTTAT. Translating gives CASTSGRRTSGRALNTGELFY. The rearrangement uses TRBV7-9 and TRBJ2-2, with 15 bases that match TRBD2. This CDR3 is 21 amino acids long. V dropped 7 bases and J dropped 1; count of bases not matched to a gene: 16. Germline V gives CDR1 SEHNR, CDR2 FQNEAQ (reference sequence).

This sequence joins TRBV27 and TRBJ2-3; D gene unclear. CDR1 is MNHEY and CDR2 is SMNVEV in the germline V gene (reference sequence). The CDR3 runs to 16 residues. Trimming cost V 6 bases and J 0 bases, with 16 bases left between them. This CDR3 is CASSLGPTVSTDTQYF. CDR3 nucleotides: TGTGCCAGCAGCCTTGGCCCCACGGTTAGCACAGATACGCAGTATTTT.

Many counts were recorded for this clonotype. The chain uses TRBV6-5 and TRBJ2-1; 9 bases line up with TRBD2. Germline values: CDR1 MNHEY, CDR2 SVGAGI. The CDR3 length is 15 residues. V shed 0 bases and J 4 bases; nucleotides not matched to a gene: 1. In DNA, the CDR3 is TGTGCCAGCAGTTACTCTAGCGGGGGTTACAATGAGCAGTTCTTC. It specifies CASSYSSGGYNEQFF.

The gene calls are TRBV7-2 and TRBJ2-1, with no clear D. The germline V gene has CDR1 SGHTA and CDR2 FQGNSA. The CDR3 length is 14 residues. V lost 5 bases, J lost 8 bases, and 16 bases lay in between. Here the CDR3 reads CASSLGPTSDEQFF. The CDR3 nucleotides are TGTGCCAGCAGCCTGGGTCCAACCTCGGATGAGCAGTTCTTC.

As regards this clonotype: A much larger clone differs by one base, so this may be a read error. CDR3 nucleotide sequence: TGTACCAGCAGCTTCGCGGGAGGGAATCAGCCCCAGCATTTT. Translation gives CTSSFAGGNQPQHF. This rearrangement joins TRBV5-6 to TRBJ1-5; no definite D call. Germline V gene sequence: CDR1 SGHDT, CDR2 YYEEEE. CDR3 length equals 14 residues. The full variable domain, rest sourced from reference TRBV5-6 and TRBJ1-5, is DAGVTQSPTHLIKTRGQQVTLRCSPKSGHDTVSWYQQALGQGPQFIFQYYEEEERQRGNFPDRFSGHQFPNYSSELNVNALLLGDSALYLCTSSFAGGNQPQHFGDGTRLSIL.

The table lists this clonotype with many counts. The chain uses TRBV6-5 and TRBJ2-7, with TRBD1 as a possible D gene (5 bases). This CDR3 spans 14 amino acids. Germline lookup yields CDR1 MNHEY and CDR2 SVGAGI. With 2 bases removed from V and 2 bases from J, the gap between germline ends came to 10 bases. CDR3 in amino acids: CASSYQQGAYEQYF. The CDR3 nucleotides are TGTGCCAGCAGTTACCAGCAGGGCGCCTACGAGCAGTACTTC.

V and J are TRBV3-1 and TRBJ1-6; the D gene is possibly TRBD1 (6 bases). This CDR3 has 16 residues. Trimming pared 5 bases from V and 6 bases from J, leaving 17 bases between. Germline V lookup: CDR1 LGHDT, CDR2 YNNKEL (reference sequence). The CDR3 coding sequence is TGTGCCAGCAGCTTTGGACAGCGGGGGTGTAATTCACCCCTCCACTTT. Its translation: CASSFGQRGCNSPLHF. Full variable domain (missing parts from reference TRBV3-1 and TRBJ1-6): DTAVSQTPKYLVTQMGNDKSIKCEQNLGHDTMYWYKQDSKKFLKIMFSYNNKELIINETVPNRFSPKSPDKAHLNLHINSLELGDSAVYFCASSFGQRGCNSPLHFGNGTRLTVT.

Ten or more counts support this clonotype. The chain carries TRBV29-1 and TRBJ2-7, with D perhaps being TRBD1 or TRBD2 (5 bases each). Germline CDR1 SQVTM, CDR2 ANQGSEA. The CDR3 has 13 amino acids. The V gene lost 4 bases and the J gene lost 3 bases, with 13 bases spanning the gap. The CDR3 nucleotides are TGCAGCGTTGGGGGACCCGGGGACTACGAGCAGTACTTC. Translated: CSVGGPGDYEQYF.

This clonotype showed up just a few times. Here the CDR3 DNA reads TGTGCCAGCAGCTTGTCCAAAGGGACGGTCCCTCAGCCCCAGCATTTT. It encodes CASSLSKGTVPQPQHF. The chain has TRBV5-4 and TRBJ1-5; a possible D gene is TRBD1 (5 bases). The germline V gene encodes CDR1 SGHNT and CDR2 YYREEE (reference sequence). The CDR3 extends over 16 amino acids. V lost 1 base to trimming and J lost 6 bases, with 17 bases between them.

In its sample, this clonotype was seen many times. J is TRBJ2-5 and V is TRBV15, with D possibly called TRBD1 or TRBD2 (5 bases each). Germline CDR1 reads LNHNV; CDR2 reads YYDKDF (reference sequence). Trimming removed 3 bases from V and 7 bases from J, with 21 bases in between. This CDR3 comprises 16 residues. The CDR3 nucleotides read TGTGCCACCAGCAGGAGACCGGGACGTCGAGAAGGGACCCAGTACTTC. Translation gives CATSRRPGRREGTQYF.

This clonotype was observed a few times. The chain couples TRBV11-2 to TRBJ2-7; 7 bases align to TRBD1. The length of the CDR3 is 15 residues. Germline CDR1 and CDR2: SGHAT and FQNNGV. The V segment lost 1 base and the J segment 6 bases; nucleotides outside the gene matches: 9. This CDR3 is CASSLGATGKREQYF. CDR3 bases: TGTGCCAGCAGCTTAGGTGCGACAGGGAAACGCGAGCAGTACTTC.

This clonotype has a handful of counts. This chain connects TRBV20-1 to TRBJ2-3, with D tentatively TRBD2 (6 bases). Germline CDR1 is DFQATT and CDR2 is SNEGSKA (reference sequence). V gave up 6 bases and J gave up 2 bases, with 15 bases separating them. This CDR3 is built from 14 residues. The CDR3 here is CSALGGGITDTQYF. The CDR3, as DNA: TGCAGTGCCCTCGGAGGCGGGATCACAGATACGCAGTATTTT.

The gene calls are TRBV7-9 and TRBJ1-3; D perhaps matches TRBD1 (6 bases). V dropped 4 bases and J dropped 6 bases, with 16 bases sitting between them. Looked up from germline, CDR1 is SEHNR and CDR2 is FQNEAQ (reference sequence). The CDR3 has 15 amino acids. CDR3 nucleotides: TGTGCCAGCAGCTCGTGGGAACAGGGAGAAAACACCATATATTTT. Its translation is CASSSWEQGENTIYF. The variable domain in full, completed from reference TRBV7-9 and TRBJ1-3, reads DTGVSQNPRHKITKRGQNVTFRCDPISEHNRLYWYRQTLGQGPEFLTYFQNEAQLEKSRLLSDRFSAERPKGSFSTLEIQRTEQGDSAMYLCASSSWEQGENTIYFGEGSWLTVV.

The gene calls are TRBV30 and TRBJ2-7, with TRBD2 matching over 12 bases. The germline V gene encodes CDR1 GTSNPN and CDR2 SVGIG (reference sequence). The junction had 2 bases not matched to a gene; V was cut back by 1 base and J by 1 base. CDR3 length: 15 residues. Written as DNA, the CDR3 is TGTGCCTGGAGTGCAGGGACTAGCGGGTCCTACGAGCAGTACTTC. It translates to CAWSAGTSGSYEQYF. Looking up the rest from reference TRBV30 and TRBJ2-7 gives the full variable domain: SQTIHQWPATLVQPVGSPLSLECTVEGTSNPNLYWYRQAAGRGLQLLFYSVGIGQISSEVPQNLSASRPQDRQFILSSKKLLLSDSGFYLCAWSAGTSGSYEQYFGPGTRLTVT.

The chain uses TRBV11-1 and TRBJ2-3; D gene unclear. The V gene lost 8 bases and the J gene lost 1 base, with 7 bases spanning the gap. There are 12 residues in the CDR3. Germline V gene lookup returns CDR1 SGHAT and CDR2 FQDESV (reference sequence). The CDR3 DNA is TGTGCCAGCCGAATGGGCACAGATACGCAGTATTTT. Its translation: CASRMGTDTQYF.

V gene TRBV6-2 or TRBV6-3 combines with J gene TRBJ2-7, with TRBD2 matching 7 bases. CDR1 is MNHEY and CDR2 is SVGEGT in the germline V gene. CDR3 length equals 17 residues. V was clipped by 5 bases and J by 6 bases; unmatched bases: 19. In DNA, the CDR3 is TGTGCCAGCAGTCACGCGGGAGCGGGAAACCTTCCCCGCGAGCAGTACTTC. The encoded protein is CASSHAGAGNLPREQYF.

The chain is built from TRBV7-9 and TRBJ2-7; D remains ambiguous. V was pared by 2 bases and J by 0 bases, with 14 bases between. CDR1 SEHNR and CDR2 FQNEAQ come from the germline V gene (reference sequence). This CDR3 region has 16 residues. The CDR3 nucleotides are TGTGCCAGCAGCTTATCTGACTCCTTGAGCTCCTACGAGCAGTACTTC. It is translated as CASSLSDSLSSYEQYF. The variable domain in full, completed from reference TRBV7-9 and TRBJ2-7, reads DTGVSQNPRHKITKRGQNVTFRCDPISEHNRLYWYRQTLGQGPEFLTYFQNEAQLEKSRLLSDRFSAERPKGSFSTLEIQRTEQGDSAMYLCASSLSDSLSSYEQYFGPGTRLTVT.

The V gene is TRBV18, the J gene TRBJ1-2, with 7 bases lining up with TRBD1. This CDR3 has 17 amino acids. V was pared by 6 bases and J by 2 bases, with 15 bases of the junction left unmatched. Germline values: CDR1 KGHSH, CDR2 LQKENI. CDR3 nucleotides: TGTGCCAGCTCCGCGTTCGGACAGGTTTTATACAACTATGGCTACACCTTC. Protein product: CASSAFGQVLYNYGYTF.

This clonotype was found many times. The CDR3 spells CSASPRGPTDTQYF. The CDR3 DNA reads as TGCAGTGCTAGTCCTAGAGGCCCCACAGATACGCAGTATTTT. The chain links TRBV20-1 to TRBJ2-3; no reliable D call. This CDR3 is 14 amino acids long. Trimming left V 3 bases short and J 2 bases short, with 12 bases between. Germline CDR1 and CDR2: DFQATT and SNEGSKA (reference sequence).

Of note for this clonotype: One end of the junction varies from germline; a read error may be responsible. The rearrangement uses TRBV18 and TRBJ2-1; the match to TRBD2 covers 7 bases. The CDR3 extends over 16 amino acids. CDR1 KGHSH and CDR2 LQKENI come from the germline V gene. CDR3 DNA: TGTGCCAGCTCACCTTCACTTGCGGGAGACTACACTGAGCAGTTCTTC. It codes for CASSPSLAGDYTEQFF.